Listed here are 19 T cell receptor beta chains from one sample, sequenced in a study of cytomegalovirus exposure and HLA in healthy donors. With 60 Vbeta and 13 Jbeta primers, the PCR was carried out. Assay: immunoSEQ multiplex PCR; the TCRdb copy retains only in-frame clones and omits some. The table has around 65,000 clones, around 80% seen once; the top ten hold about 4.1%. The sequenced sample consisted of PBMCs. These receptors came from a woman aged 25 to 39 in good health and CMV-seronegative.

The chain couples TRBV6-5 to TRBJ1-1; maybe TRBD1 (6 bases). Germline V gene lookup returns CDR1 MNHEY and CDR2 SVGAGI. This CDR3 has 12 residues. V was clipped by 8 bases and J by 1 base, with 8 bases between them. CDR3 protein: CASRDTNTEAFF. The CDR3 coding sequence is TGTGCCAGCCGGGACACGAACACTGAAGCTTTCTTT.

This clone was seen only a few times. The V call is TRBV27, the J call TRBJ1-6, with unresolved D. There are 15 residues in the CDR3. Germline V lookup: CDR1 MNHEY, CDR2 SMNVEV (reference sequence). Trimming took 7 bases from V and 7 from J, leaving 17 bases between them. CDR3 coding DNA: TGTGCCAGCACTTCCAGTTCAATGGGCAATTCACCCCTCCACTTT. Encoded protein: CASTSSSMGNSPLHF.

The rearrangement uses TRBV28 and TRBJ2-7, with 8 bases identical to TRBD1. V shed 3 bases, J shed 2 bases, and the junction held 3 bases outside the gene matches. Germline CDR1 MDHEN, CDR2 SYDVKM. The CDR3 is 14 amino acids. Written as DNA, the CDR3 is TGTGCCAGCAGTTTGGACAGGGCCCCCTACGAGCAGTACTTC. It yields the protein CASSLDRAPYEQYF.

The V gene is TRBV10-2, the J gene TRBJ2-7; the D is unclear. Per germline, CDR1 WSHSY and CDR2 SAAADI. The length of the CDR3 is 11 residues. V was cut by 4 bases and J by 1 base, with 2 bases left in between. CDR3 sequence reads: CASSASYEQYF. CDR3 nucleotide sequence: TGCGCCAGCAGTGCTTCCTACGAGCAGTACTTC.

The CDR3 loop is CASSLDLGNYEQYF. In DNA, the CDR3 is TGTGCCAGCAGCTTAGACCTGGGCAACTACGAGCAGTACTTC. This chain uses TRBV7-2 with TRBJ2-7; D not certain. The germline gives CDR1 SGHTA, CDR2 FQGNSA. V dropped 1 base and J dropped 3 bases, with 10 bases sitting between them. The CDR3 is 14 amino acids.

The J gene is TRBJ1-1, the V gene TRBV2; D remains ambiguous. The germline V and J ends were trimmed by 5 bases and 1 base, with 8 bases remaining between them. Germline V gene lookup returns CDR1 SNHLY and CDR2 FYNNEI. This CDR3 is built from 13 residues. CDR3 region: CASSHDKNTEAFF. For the CDR3, the DNA is TGTGCCAGCAGTCACGACAAGAACACTGAAGCTTTCTTT.

The CDR3 DNA reads as TGTGCCAGCAGCCGGTACAGGGGGGGCAATCAGCCCCAGCATTTT. Residues: CASSRYRGGNQPQHF. The V call is TRBV28, the J call TRBJ1-5, with 8 nucleotides matching TRBD1. Germline lookup yields CDR1 MDHEN and CDR2 SYDVKM. This CDR3 is 15 amino acids long. V lost 6 bases to trimming and J lost 2 bases; unmatched junction nucleotides: 6.

The CDR3 DNA follows: TGCGCCAGCAGCCGGGGTAGCGGGGGCAACCAAGAGACCCAGTACTTC. Protein product: CASSRGSGGNQETQYF. The genes are TRBV5-1 and TRBJ2-5; 9 bases agree with TRBD2. The CDR3 loop spans 16 amino acids. The junction had 7 bases not matched to a gene; V was cut back by 4 bases and J by 0 bases. CDR1 and CDR2 from the germline V gene are SGHRS and YFSETQ.

This clone came up a few times. The rearrangement links TRBV2 to TRBJ1-4; D gene uncertain. Trimming stripped 3 bases from V and 15 bases from J, with 11 bases between. This CDR3 is 11 amino acids long. Germline V gives CDR1 SNHLY, CDR2 FYNNEI. As DNA, the CDR3 is TGTGCCAGCAGTGACGGGGTTTGGGTGTTTTTT. Residues: CASSDGVWVFF.

The rearrangement links TRBV11-2 to TRBJ1-2; TRBD1 aligns across 8 bases. Per the germline V gene, CDR1 is SGHAT and CDR2 is FQNNGV. Trimming removed 5 bases from V and 7 bases from J; junction bases left unmatched: 6. CDR3 length: 13 amino acids. The CDR3 sequence is CASSLGQGGGYTF. The CDR3 DNA sequence: TGTGCCAGCAGCCTAGGACAGGGCGGTGGCTACACCTTC.

V gene TRBV10-3 combines with J gene TRBJ2-3; 12 nucleotides line up with TRBD1. This CDR3 region has 16 residues. CDR1 and CDR2 (germline): ENHRY, SYGVKD. The V segment lost 5 bases and the J segment 2 bases; nucleotides outside the gene matches: 5. The CDR3 coding sequence is TGTGCCATCAGTCGAGGGGGACAGGGGGCCACAGATACGCAGTATTTT. Protein: CAISRGGQGATDTQYF.

CDR3 protein: CAFRTASYNEQFF. CDR3 sequence (DNA): TGTGCCTTCAGGACAGCCTCCTACAATGAGCAGTTCTTC. This chain links TRBV30 with TRBJ2-1, with a weak D call TRBD1 (6 bases). Germline V gene data show CDR1 as GTSNPN and CDR2 as SVGIG (reference sequence). CDR3 length equals 13 residues. V dropped 7 bases and J dropped 0 bases, with 10 bases sitting between them.

The chain combines TRBV29-1 with TRBJ2-7; possibly TRBD2 for D (5 bases). This CDR3 is built from 13 residues. The V and J ends lost 4 bases and 7 bases respectively, with 17 bases between them. Germline-derived CDR1 and CDR2 are SQVTM and ANQGSEA. CDR3 DNA sequence: TGCAGCGTTGTAAGGTCGGCCGCGGGTGAGCAGTACTTC. Protein: CSVVRSAAGEQYF.

The V call is TRBV7-2, the J call TRBJ1-3, with D unresolved. Germline lookup yields CDR1 SGHTA and CDR2 FQGNSA. Trimming cost V 1 base and J 4 bases, with 5 bases left between them. CDR3 size: 13 residues. CDR3 sequence (DNA): TGTGCCAGCAGCTTAGGAGTGGGAAACACCATATATTTT. Residues: CASSLGVGNTIYF.

Only one count was recorded for this clone. The CDR3 bases are TGCAGCGTTGTCCTGACAGGGCGTGAAGCTTTCTTT. It codes for CSVVLTGREAFF. The J gene is TRBJ1-1, the V gene TRBV29-1; 7 nucleotides align to TRBD1. Germline lookup yields CDR1 SQVTM and CDR2 ANQGSEA. This CDR3 comprises 12 residues. The J segment lost 7 bases and the V segment lost 4 bases, leaving 6 bases of the junction unmatched.

The chain carries TRBV5-6 and TRBJ2-2, with D unclear. Trimming took 2 bases from V and 5 from J, leaving 4 bases between them. CDR3 length: 12 residues. CDR1 and CDR2 (germline): SGHDT, YYEEEE. CDR3 in DNA: TGTGCCAGCAGCTTCTATACCGGGGAGCTGTTTTTT. It is translated as CASSFYTGELFF. The complete variable domain, with remaining parts taken from reference TRBV5-6 and TRBJ2-2, reads DAGVTQSPTHLIKTRGQQVTLRCSPKSGHDTVSWYQQALGQGPQFIFQYYEEEERQRGNFPDRFSGHQFPNYSSELNVNALLLGDSALYLCASSFYTGELFFGEGSRLTVL.

This chain connects TRBV28 to TRBJ2-7, with 7 bases fitting TRBD1. The germline V gene has CDR1 MDHEN and CDR2 SYDVKM. V lost 6 bases, J lost 9 bases, and 5 bases stayed unmatched. The CDR3 has 11 amino acids. DNA for the CDR3: TGTGCCAGCAGCGCCGACAGGGCGCAGTACTTC. This codes for CASSADRAQYF.

The chain uses TRBV5-1 and TRBJ2-3; D perhaps matches TRBD2 (5 bases). Trimming removed 0 bases from V and 2 bases from J, with 13 bases in between. Germline assignment: CDR1 SGHRS and CDR2 YFSETQ. The CDR3 runs to 16 residues. The CDR3 sequence: CASSLADIANTDTQYF. The CDR3 DNA is TGCGCCAGCAGCTTGGCCGACATAGCGAACACAGATACGCAGTATTTT.

V is TRBV7-2 and J is TRBJ2-5; TRBD2 might be the D (5 bases). This CDR3 comprises 13 residues. Looked up from germline, CDR1 is SGHTA and CDR2 is FQGNSA. V was clipped by 5 bases and J by 7 bases, with 14 bases between them. The DNA for the CDR3 is TGTGCCAGCAGCCTGCCCCCTCGGGGGACCCAGTACTTC. This sequence encodes CASSLPPRGTQYF.